A selection of T cell receptor beta chains follows, all from one sample in a study of OX40 agonist ivuxolimab in advanced cancers. Generated by immunoSEQ multiplex PCR, the TCRdb table keeps only in-frame clones and is missing some. The profile shows about 80,000 clones, around 92% of them singletons. Here the sequenced sample was CD4+ or CD8+ T cells sorted from blood, taken in a trial of the OX40 agonist ivuxolimab. These receptors were obtained from an adult with an advanced solid tumor such as melanoma, head and neck, liver or kidney cancer. The CDR3 runs from the conserved cysteine through the conserved F or W.

v_gene: TRBV9; j_gene: TRBJ1-2; CDR3aa: CASSDINYGYTF
v_gene: TRBV4-1; j_gene: TRBJ1-2; CDR3aa: CASSQDPRTGHYGYTF
v_gene: TRBV9; j_gene: TRBJ2-2; CDR3aa: CASSVGTGAHPGELFF
v_gene: TRBV7-6; j_gene: TRBJ1-5; CDR3aa: CASSLGRNQPQHF
v_gene: TRBV5-6; j_gene: TRBJ2-1; CDR3aa: CASSPGQIEQFF
v_gene: TRBV30; j_gene: TRBJ1-1; CDR3aa: CAWGTGNQAFF
v_gene: TRBV7-6; j_gene: TRBJ2-3; CDR3aa: CASSRYLEGSQDTQYF
v_gene: TRBV2; j_gene: TRBJ2-2; CDR3aa: CASRAPFHRITNTGELFF
v_gene: TRBV19; j_gene: TRBJ1-1; CDR3aa: CASSISVNTEAFF
v_gene: TRBV6-5; j_gene: TRBJ2-7; CDR3aa: CASSYRDRDPREQYF
v_gene: TRBV9; j_gene: TRBJ2-2; CDR3aa: CASSVAGGPTGELFF
v_gene: TRBV6-5; j_gene: TRBJ2-3; CDR3aa: CASNRGGSTDTQYF
v_gene: TRBV7-9; j_gene: TRBJ2-3; CDR3aa: CASSFQDRPTDTQYF
v_gene: TRBV29-1; j_gene: TRBJ2-5; CDR3aa: CSVARGQQETQYF
v_gene: TRBV27; j_gene: TRBJ2-3; CDR3aa: CASSLGQPHTDTQYF
v_gene: TRBV9; j_gene: TRBJ2-1; CDR3aa: CASSDDPEAGRPYNEQFF
v_gene: TRBV4-1; j_gene: TRBJ2-7; CDR3aa: CASSSGGPYEQYF
v_gene: TRBV27; j_gene: TRBJ1-1; CDR3aa: CASSLSSVTEAFF
v_gene: TRBV11-2; j_gene: TRBJ1-2; CDR3aa: CASSPGTGVMYGYTF
v_gene: TRBV6-5; j_gene: TRBJ2-1; CDR3aa: CASSYGDRGNEQFF
v_gene: TRBV27; j_gene: TRBJ1-1; CDR3aa: CASSLATWTEAFF
v_gene: TRBV1; j_gene: TRBJ2-5; CDR3aa: CTSSQDETSGGETQYF
v_gene: TRBV9; j_gene: TRBJ2-3; CDR3aa: CASSVEAVAGAITDTQYF
v_gene: TRBV11-2; j_gene: TRBJ2-3; CDR3aa: CASSPTGGGLDTQYF
v_gene: TRBV7-2; j_gene: TRBJ2-7; CDR3aa: CASSPSSGGSTSYEQYF
v_gene: TRBV9; j_gene: TRBJ2-5; CDR3aa: CASSVGFRRDGGETQYF
v_gene: TRBV5-8; j_gene: TRBJ1-6; CDR3aa: CASSLVPPPPLHF
v_gene: TRBV10-2; j_gene: TRBJ1-6; CDR3aa: CASSEPREEYNSPLHF
v_gene: TRBV4-1; j_gene: TRBJ1-1; CDR3aa: CASSQEGFGNTEAFF
v_gene: TRBV2; j_gene: TRBJ1-5; CDR3aa: CASSSGQINQPQHF
v_gene: TRBV21-1; j_gene: TRBJ1-2; CDR3aa: CASSKAAGGCNYGYTF
v_gene: TRBV7-9; j_gene: TRBJ1-4; CDR3aa: CASSLAQGRDEKLFF
v_gene: TRBV5-1; j_gene: TRBJ1-2; CDR3aa: CASSWGIIWDSANYGYTF
v_gene: TRBV27; j_gene: TRBJ1-2; CDR3aa: CASSFGGGYGYTF
v_gene: TRBV11-2; j_gene: TRBJ2-7; CDR3aa: CASSLGQGAYEQYF
v_gene: TRBV7-8; j_gene: TRBJ2-1; CDR3aa: CASSPGLAGANNEQFF
v_gene: TRBV9; j_gene: TRBJ2-3; CDR3aa: CASSVWLAGGPSTDTQYF
v_gene: TRBV18; j_gene: TRBJ1-2; CDR3aa: CASSPLSTYRGQGYTF
v_gene: TRBV2; j_gene: TRBJ2-1; CDR3aa: CASSAGTGTLNEQFF
v_gene: TRBV7-2; j_gene: TRBJ1-5; CDR3aa: CASSLPADDQPQHF
v_gene: TRBV5-1; j_gene: TRBJ2-2; CDR3aa: CASRLATTGELFF
v_gene: TRBV6-1; j_gene: TRBJ2-2; CDR3aa: CASSVGGEESGELFF
v_gene: TRBV27; j_gene: TRBJ2-7; CDR3aa: CASSRGSGEQYF
v_gene: TRBV5-5; j_gene: TRBJ2-4; CDR3aa: CASSPLAKNIQYF
v_gene: TRBV27; j_gene: TRBJ2-2; CDR3aa: CASSYITSGGPGELFF
v_gene: TRBV7-6; j_gene: TRBJ2-1; CDR3aa: CASSLAPVGYNEQFF
v_gene: TRBV11-3; j_gene: TRBJ2-3; CDR3aa: CASSLGTDTQYF
v_gene: TRBV5-6; j_gene: TRBJ1-5; CDR3aa: CASSLGAGPQHF
v_gene: TRBV6-5; j_gene: TRBJ2-7; CDR3aa: CASSLGQSPSYEQYF
v_gene: TRBV27; j_gene: TRBJ2-7; CDR3aa: CASSFGRSYEQYF
v_gene: TRBV7-9; j_gene: TRBJ2-7; CDR3aa: CASSPVGNEQYF
v_gene: TRBV30; j_gene: TRBJ1-5; CDR3aa: CAWSATTGTIGPQHF
v_gene: TRBV29-1; j_gene: TRBJ2-1; CDR3aa: CSVEGARSYNEQFF